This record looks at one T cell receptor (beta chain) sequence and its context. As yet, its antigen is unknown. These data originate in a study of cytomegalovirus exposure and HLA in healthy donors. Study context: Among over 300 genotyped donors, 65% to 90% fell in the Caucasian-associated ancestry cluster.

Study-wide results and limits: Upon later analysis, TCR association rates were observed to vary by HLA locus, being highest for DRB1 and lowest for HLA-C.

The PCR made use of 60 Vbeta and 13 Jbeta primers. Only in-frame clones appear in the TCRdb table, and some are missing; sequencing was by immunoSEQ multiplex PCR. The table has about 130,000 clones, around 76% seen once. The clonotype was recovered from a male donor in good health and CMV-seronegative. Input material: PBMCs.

The CDR3 sequence: CASTAGYEQYF. The CDR3 DNA reads TGTGCCAGTACCGCAGGGTACGAGCAGTACTTC. The rearrangement joins TRBV19 to TRBJ2-7; possible D gene TRBD1, 5 bases. The germline V gene encodes CDR1 LNHDA and CDR2 SQIVND (reference sequence). Trimming shortened V by 7 bases and J by 4 bases, and 8 bases separated the two germline ends. The CDR3 extends over 11 amino acids.